The source of this TCR beta chain is a study of Ad26.COV2.S vaccination and SARS-CoV-2 variants. Study conclusions and caveats: Once vaccination had occurred, spike-specific CD8+ and CD4+ T cell responses reportedly showed substantial breadth.

Remarks on this clone: The antigen remains unidentified.

V shed 5 bases and J shed 6 bases, with 17 bases lying between them. Germline V gene data show CDR1 as SGHVS and CDR2 as FNYEAQ. This CDR3 comprises 14 residues. Libraries were prepared by immunoSEQ multiplex PCR; TCRdb keeps only in-frame clonotypes and omits some of them. This table holds about 180,000 clones, 87% found once. This sequence joins TRBV7-6 and TRBJ2-7; D is possibly TRBD2 (6 bases). The starting material was peripheral blood, obtained after recovery from COVID-19. The TCR comes from a human donor who had recovered from COVID-19. The CDR3 nucleotides read TGTGCCAGCAGCGGAGGGGTATATATGGGCGAGCAGTACTTC. It yields the protein CASSGGVYMGEQYF. Supplemented by reference TRBV7-6 and TRBJ2-7, the full variable domain reads GAGVSQSPRYKVTKRGQDVALRCDPISGHVSLYWYRQALGQGPEFLTYFNYEAQQDKSGLPNDRFSAERPEGSISTLTIQRTEQRDSAMYRCASSGGVYMGEQYFGPGTRLTVT.